The 21 T cell receptor beta chains listed next were all sequenced from one sample in a study of blood T cell repertoires in COVID-19 (dated by TCRdb to the early 2020s). The library came from the immunoSEQ multiplex PCR assay. The immuneACCESS repertoire file appears here via TCRdb, limited to in-frame rearrangements. These files lack a portion of the clones; in checked studies, under half of the deficit traces to unresolved V genes, and the cause of the others is not known. Present in this sample are 290,000 or so clones, around nine tenths of which were seen just once. Clones ranked in the top ten supply 1.3% of the sample. The specimen sequenced was peripheral blood. The receptor set was obtained from a man aged 70 or older with acute or convalescent COVID-19.

The V call is TRBV6-5, the J call TRBJ2-1; TRBD1 aligns across 12 bases. The CDR3 has 14 amino acids. Germline values: CDR1 MNHEY, CDR2 SVGAGI. V lost 6 bases and J lost 9; bases outside the gene matches: 6. CDR3: CASSRDRGRGEQFF. The DNA for the CDR3 is TGTGCCAGCAGCCGGGACAGGGGGCGCGGTGAGCAGTTCTTC.

This chain connects TRBV5-1 to TRBJ2-3; 8 bases line up with TRBD2. The V gene end was trimmed by 0 bases and the J gene end by 2 bases; junction bases not matched to a gene: 5. CDR1 and CDR2 from the germline V gene are SGHRS and YFSETQ. The CDR3 covers 16 residues. CDR3 protein: CASSLVLAVDTDTQYF. CDR3 nucleotides: TGCGCCAGCAGCTTGGTACTAGCGGTTGACACAGATACGCAGTATTTT.

The chain links TRBV13 to TRBJ2-5, with D tentatively TRBD1 (5 bases). V lost 2 bases and J lost 3, with 10 bases in between. From germline, CDR1 is PRHDT and CDR2 FYEKMQ (reference sequence). CDR3 size: 14 residues. Written as DNA, the CDR3 is TGTGCCAGCAGCTTATGGGGCCGAGAAGAGACCCAGTACTTC. Residues: CASSLWGREETQYF.

The rearrangement uses TRBV10-3 and TRBJ1-1; TRBD1 agrees at 7 bases. The junction had 6 bases not matched to a gene; V was cut back by 0 bases and J by 11 bases. The CDR3 loop spans 13 amino acids. CDR1 is ENHRY, CDR2 SYGVKD, per germline. CDR3 DNA sequence: TGTGCCATCAGTGAGTCAGGGGGCCAAAGTGCTTTCTTT. Protein product: CAISESGGQSAFF.

V usage is TRBV19 and J usage is TRBJ2-7; TRBD2 agrees at 13 bases. The germline CDR1 and CDR2 sequences are LNHDA and SQIVND (reference sequence). This CDR3 is built from 17 residues. Trimming removed 4 bases from V and 0 bases from J; junction bases left unmatched: 6. CDR3 region: CASSKGRLAGGSYEQYF. The CDR3 nucleotides read TGTGCCAGTAGTAAAGGGAGACTAGCGGGAGGCTCCTACGAGCAGTACTTC.

V gene TRBV5-1 combines with J gene TRBJ1-1; D is undetermined. The CDR3 loop spans 14 amino acids. Trimming removed 0 bases at V and 1 base at J, with 7 bases between. CDR1 and CDR2 from the germline V gene are SGHRS and YFSETQ. The CDR3 sequence is CASSLAGRNTEAFF. The CDR3 DNA reads as TGCGCCAGCAGCTTGGCCGGGAGGAACACTGAAGCTTTCTTT.

This clone was seen a few times. The chain uses TRBV6-2 or TRBV6-3 and TRBJ2-7, with D tentatively TRBD1 (6 bases). The CDR3 sequence is 18 residues long. Trimming pared 4 bases from V and 1 base from J, leaving 23 bases between. Germline-derived CDR1 and CDR2 are MNHEY and SVGEGT. CDR3 sequence: CASSFASLEWGHSYEQYF. The DNA of the CDR3 is TGTGCCAGCAGTTTCGCCTCTTTAGAATGGGGACATTCCTACGAGCAGTACTTC.

The chain combines TRBV7-8 with TRBJ2-3, with no clear D. This CDR3 has 14 amino acids. V gave up 4 bases and J gave up 0 bases, with 8 bases separating them. Germline values: CDR1 SGHVS, CDR2 FQNEAQ. DNA of the CDR3: TGTGCCAGCAGCTCCACGAGAAGCACAGATACGCAGTATTTT. Its translation is CASSSTRSTDTQYF. Filled out from reference TRBV7-8 and TRBJ2-3, the complete variable domain reads GAGVSQSPRYKVAKRGQDVALRCDPISGHVSLFWYQQALGQGPEFLTYFQNEAQLDKSGLPSDRFFAERPEGSVSTLKIQRTQQEDSAVYLCASSSTRSTDTQYFGPGTRLTVL.

This chain uses TRBV28 with TRBJ1-5; D may be TRBD1 (5 bases). The CDR3 consists of 16 residues. Trimming shortened V by 3 bases and J by 2 bases, and 14 bases separated the two germline ends. CDR1 and CDR2 (germline): MDHEN, SYDVKM. CDR3 loop: CASSLKWAGGNQPQHF. Here the CDR3 DNA reads TGTGCCAGCAGTTTGAAGTGGGCGGGGGGCAATCAGCCCCAGCATTTT.

The chain carries TRBV7-2 and TRBJ2-7, with a possible D match to TRBD2 (6 bases). Per the germline V gene, CDR1 is SGHTA and CDR2 is FQGNSA. This CDR3 contains 14 residues. Trimming removed 2 bases from V and 2 bases from J, with 10 bases in between. CDR3 in amino acids: CASSLSGLTYEQYF. The CDR3 bases are TGTGCCAGCAGCTTATCGGGACTTACCTACGAGCAGTACTTC.

The V and J genes are TRBV7-2 and TRBJ2-7; D is unresolved. Trimming shortened V by 2 bases and J by 0 bases, and 11 bases separated the two germline ends. From germline, CDR1 is SGHTA and CDR2 FQGNSA. The CDR3 covers 15 residues. CDR3 amino acids: CASSLSRRSSYEQYF. The CDR3 coding sequence is TGTGCCAGCAGCTTAAGCCGTCGGAGCTCCTACGAGCAGTACTTC.

This chain uses TRBV28 with TRBJ2-1; the D is unclear. CDR1 and CDR2 (germline): MDHEN, SYDVKM. The CDR3 totals 16 residues. V dropped 3 bases and J dropped 8 bases, with 20 bases sitting between them. As DNA, the CDR3 is TGTGCCAGCAGTTTCTCTATACGGTCAGGTACCGATGAGCAGTTCTTC. It is translated as CASSFSIRSGTDEQFF.

V is TRBV7-9 and J is TRBJ2-7; 7 nucleotides line up with TRBD2. The CDR3 totals 14 residues. The junction had 6 bases not matched to a gene; V was cut back by 1 base and J by 6 bases. Germline CDR1 and CDR2: SEHNR and FQNEAQ (reference sequence). CDR3 residues: CASSLGGGLGEQYF. The CDR3, as DNA: TGTGCCAGCAGCTTAGGGGGAGGGTTGGGCGAGCAGTACTTC.

This clone was detected only a few times. V is TRBV4-3 and J is TRBJ2-3, with 9 bases identical to TRBD1. The junction had 9 bases not matched to a gene; V was cut back by 3 bases and J by 5 bases. CDR3 length: 16 amino acids. Germline V gives CDR1 LGHNA, CDR2 YSLEER. CDR3: CASSQAGTGLIDTQYF. As DNA, the CDR3 is TGCGCCAGCAGCCAGGCCGGGACAGGGCTCATAGATACGCAGTATTTT.

The chain links TRBV7-9 to TRBJ2-5, with 7 bases aligning to TRBD1. V shed 6 bases, J shed 5 bases, and the junction held 12 bases outside the gene matches. CDR3 size: 15 residues. Germline CDR1 SEHNR, CDR2 FQNEAQ (reference sequence). CDR3 nucleotide sequence: TGTGCCAGCAGTCGACCCGAGGGGGCTAGGGAGACCCAGTACTTC. Its protein is CASSRPEGARETQYF. Filled out from reference TRBV7-9 and TRBJ2-5, the complete variable domain reads DTGVSQNPRHKITKRGQNVTFRCDPISEHNRLYWYRQTLGQGPEFLTYFQNEAQLEKSRLLSDRFSAERPKGSFSTLEIQRTEQGDSAMYLCASSRPEGARETQYFGPGTRLLVL.

The rearrangement joins TRBV19 to TRBJ2-2, with D maybe TRBD1 (6 bases). V gave up 3 bases and J gave up 5 bases, with 10 bases separating them. Looked up from germline, CDR1 is LNHDA and CDR2 is SQIVND (reference sequence). This CDR3 is built from 14 residues. In nucleotides, the CDR3 is TGTGCCAGTAGTATTTCAGGGGTTACCGGGGAGCTGTTTTTT. It translates to CASSISGVTGELFF.

The CDR3, as DNA: TGTGCCAGCAGCTTGGGGCCTAGCGGACCCTACGAGCAGTACTTC. Its protein product is CASSLGPSGPYEQYF. The chain couples TRBV5-5 to TRBJ2-7; 7 nucleotides match TRBD2. This CDR3 is 15 amino acids long. The V gene end was trimmed by 0 bases and the J gene end by 2 bases; junction bases not matched to a gene: 5. Germline assignment: CDR1 SGHKS and CDR2 YYEKEE (reference sequence).

The J gene is TRBJ2-2, the V gene TRBV3-1 (or the pseudogene TRBV3-2); D is possibly TRBD1 (6 bases). CDR3 length: 14 amino acids. From germline, CDR1 is LGHDT and CDR2 YNNKEL (reference sequence). Trimming took 1 base from V and 4 from J, leaving 7 bases between them. The CDR3 coding sequence is TGTGCCAGCAGCCAAGGACAGGCCACCGGGGAGCTGTTTTTT. This translates into CASSQGQATGELFF.

The chain carries TRBV5-5 and TRBJ1-4; D is unresolved. The V gene's germline CDR1 is SGHKS and CDR2 YYEKEE (reference sequence). The CDR3 loop spans 13 amino acids. V lost 7 bases and J 0 bases, leaving 7 bases between the germline ends. The CDR3 reads CASAVATNEKLFF. For the CDR3, the DNA is TGTGCCAGCGCGGTTGCAACTAATGAAAAACTGTTTTTT.

The chain has TRBV28 and TRBJ2-7; TRBD2 is a possible D gene (6 bases). The CDR3 spans 15 residues. V lost 1 base to trimming and J lost 7 bases, with 17 bases between them. The V gene's germline CDR1 is MDHEN and CDR2 SYDVKM. CDR3 sequence reads: CASSLLRLTGGEQYF. CDR3 DNA: TGTGCCAGCAGTTTATTGCGACTTACCGGGGGTGAGCAGTACTTC.

V gene TRBV9 combines with J gene TRBJ2-5; TRBD1 aligns across 7 bases. Trimming at V came to 3 bases and at J to 1 base, leaving 6 bases not matched to a gene. The CDR3 has 15 residues. The germline CDR1 and CDR2 sequences are SGDLS and YYNGEE. CDR3 coding DNA: TGTGCCAGCAGCGCTGGGACAGCTACCCAAGAGACCCAGTACTTC. Translating gives CASSAGTATQETQYF.